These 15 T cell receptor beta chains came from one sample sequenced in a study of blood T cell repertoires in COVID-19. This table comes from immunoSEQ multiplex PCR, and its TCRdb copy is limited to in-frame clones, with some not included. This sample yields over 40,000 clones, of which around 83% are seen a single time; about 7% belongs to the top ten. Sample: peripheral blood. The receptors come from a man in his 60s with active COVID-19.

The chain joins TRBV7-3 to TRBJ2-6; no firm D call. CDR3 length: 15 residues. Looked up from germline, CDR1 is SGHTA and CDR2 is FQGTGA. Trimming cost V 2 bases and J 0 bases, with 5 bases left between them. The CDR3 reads CASSLSNSGANVLTF. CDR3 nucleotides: TGTGCCAGCAGCTTATCAAACTCTGGGGCCAACGTCCTGACTTTC. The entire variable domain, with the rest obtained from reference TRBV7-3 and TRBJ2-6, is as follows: GAGVSQTPSNKVTEKGKYVELRCDPISGHTALYWYRQSLGQGPEFLIYFQGTGAADDSGLPNDRFFAVRPEGSVSTLKIQRTERGDSAVYLCASSLSNSGANVLTFGAGSRLTVL.

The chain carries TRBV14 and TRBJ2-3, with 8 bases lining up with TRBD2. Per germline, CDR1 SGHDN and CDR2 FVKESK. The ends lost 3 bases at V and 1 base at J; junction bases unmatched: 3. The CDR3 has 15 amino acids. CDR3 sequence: CASSQGAGGTDTQYF. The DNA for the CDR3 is TGTGCCAGCAGCCAGGGAGCGGGGGGCACAGATACGCAGTATTTT.

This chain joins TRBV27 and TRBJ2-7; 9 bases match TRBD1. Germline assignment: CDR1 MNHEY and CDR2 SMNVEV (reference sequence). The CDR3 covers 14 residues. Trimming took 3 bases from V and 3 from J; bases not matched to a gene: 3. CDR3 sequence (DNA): TGTGCCAGCAGTTTTGGACAGGGGATCTACGAGCAGTACTTC. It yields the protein CASSFGQGIYEQYF.

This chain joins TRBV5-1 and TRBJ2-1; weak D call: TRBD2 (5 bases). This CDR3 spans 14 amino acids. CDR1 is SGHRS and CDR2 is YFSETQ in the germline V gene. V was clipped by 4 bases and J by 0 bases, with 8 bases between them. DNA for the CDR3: TGCGCCAGCAGCCGGGGAGACTCCTACAATGAGCAGTTCTTC. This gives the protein CASSRGDSYNEQFF.

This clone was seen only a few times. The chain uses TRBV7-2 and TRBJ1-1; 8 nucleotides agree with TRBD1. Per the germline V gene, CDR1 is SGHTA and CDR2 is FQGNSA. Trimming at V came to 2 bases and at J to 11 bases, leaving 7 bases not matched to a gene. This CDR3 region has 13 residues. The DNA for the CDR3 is TGTGCCAGCAGCTTAACCAGGGGGCAGACGGCTTTCTTT. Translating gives CASSLTRGQTAFF.

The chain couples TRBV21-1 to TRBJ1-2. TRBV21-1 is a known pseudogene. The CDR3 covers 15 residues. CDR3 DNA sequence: TGTGCCAGCAGCAAAGCGGTCTGCACTTGCTATGGCTACACCTTC. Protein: CASSKAVCTCYGYTF.

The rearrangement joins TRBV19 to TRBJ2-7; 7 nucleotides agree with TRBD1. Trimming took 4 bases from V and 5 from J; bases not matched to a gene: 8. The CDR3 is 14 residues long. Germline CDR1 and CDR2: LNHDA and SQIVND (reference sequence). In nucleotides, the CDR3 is TGTGCCAGTAGTAGAGGGACAGAGAACCACGAGCAGTACTTC. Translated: CASSRGTENHEQYF.

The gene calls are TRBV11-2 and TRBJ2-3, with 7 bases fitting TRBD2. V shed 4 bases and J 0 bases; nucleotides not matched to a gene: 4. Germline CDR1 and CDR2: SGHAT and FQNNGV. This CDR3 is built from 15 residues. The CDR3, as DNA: TGTGCCAGCAGCTCCCTTAGCGGGAGCACAGATACGCAGTATTTT. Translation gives CASSSLSGSTDTQYF.

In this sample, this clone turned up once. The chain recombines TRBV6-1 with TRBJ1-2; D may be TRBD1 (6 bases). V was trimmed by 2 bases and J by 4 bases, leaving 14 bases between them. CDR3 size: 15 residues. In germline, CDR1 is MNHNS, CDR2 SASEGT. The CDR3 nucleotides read TGTGCCAGCAGTGAACTAGGTGACAGGTCCTATGGCTACACCTTC. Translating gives CASSELGDRSYGYTF.

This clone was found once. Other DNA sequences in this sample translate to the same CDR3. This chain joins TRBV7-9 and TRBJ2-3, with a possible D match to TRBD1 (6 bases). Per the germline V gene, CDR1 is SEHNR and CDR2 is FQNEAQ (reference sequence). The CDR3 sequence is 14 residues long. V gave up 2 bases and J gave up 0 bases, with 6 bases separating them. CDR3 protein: CASSLTGSTDTQYF. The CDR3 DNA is TGTGCCAGCAGCTTAACAGGGAGCACAGATACGCAGTATTTT.

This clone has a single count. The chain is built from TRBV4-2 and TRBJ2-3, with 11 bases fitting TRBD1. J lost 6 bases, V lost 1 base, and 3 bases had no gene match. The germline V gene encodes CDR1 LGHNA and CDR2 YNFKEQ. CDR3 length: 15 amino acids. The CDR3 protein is CASSQGGTGGDTQYF. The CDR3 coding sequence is TGTGCCAGCAGCCAAGGTGGGACAGGGGGTGATACGCAGTATTTT.

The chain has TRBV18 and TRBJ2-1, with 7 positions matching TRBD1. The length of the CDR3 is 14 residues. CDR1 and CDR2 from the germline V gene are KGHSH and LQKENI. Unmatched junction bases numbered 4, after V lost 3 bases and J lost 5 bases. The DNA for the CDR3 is TGTGCCAGCTCACCGGGACAGATGAACAATGAGCAGTTCTTC. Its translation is CASSPGQMNNEQFF.

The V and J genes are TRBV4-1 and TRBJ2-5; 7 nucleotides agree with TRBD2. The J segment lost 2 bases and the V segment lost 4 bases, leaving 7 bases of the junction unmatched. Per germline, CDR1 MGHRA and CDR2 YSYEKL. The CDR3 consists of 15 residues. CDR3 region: CASSLLPGGQETQYF. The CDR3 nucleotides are TGCGCCAGCAGCCTCCTCCCCGGGGGGCAAGAGACCCAGTACTTC.

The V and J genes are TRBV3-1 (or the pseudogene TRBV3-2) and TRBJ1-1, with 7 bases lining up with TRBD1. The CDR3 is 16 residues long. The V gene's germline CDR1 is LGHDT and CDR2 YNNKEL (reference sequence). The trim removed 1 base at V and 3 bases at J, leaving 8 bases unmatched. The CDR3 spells CASSQGPTGAHTEAFF. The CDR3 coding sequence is TGTGCCAGCAGCCAAGGCCCAACAGGGGCCCACACTGAAGCTTTCTTT.

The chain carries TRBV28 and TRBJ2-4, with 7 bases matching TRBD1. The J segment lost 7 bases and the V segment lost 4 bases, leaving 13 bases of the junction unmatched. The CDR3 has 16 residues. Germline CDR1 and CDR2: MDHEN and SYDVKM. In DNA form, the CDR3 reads TGTGCCAGCAGTTCCCGGAGCCGGGACAGTGTGAACATTCAGTACTTC. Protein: CASSSRSRDSVNIQYF.